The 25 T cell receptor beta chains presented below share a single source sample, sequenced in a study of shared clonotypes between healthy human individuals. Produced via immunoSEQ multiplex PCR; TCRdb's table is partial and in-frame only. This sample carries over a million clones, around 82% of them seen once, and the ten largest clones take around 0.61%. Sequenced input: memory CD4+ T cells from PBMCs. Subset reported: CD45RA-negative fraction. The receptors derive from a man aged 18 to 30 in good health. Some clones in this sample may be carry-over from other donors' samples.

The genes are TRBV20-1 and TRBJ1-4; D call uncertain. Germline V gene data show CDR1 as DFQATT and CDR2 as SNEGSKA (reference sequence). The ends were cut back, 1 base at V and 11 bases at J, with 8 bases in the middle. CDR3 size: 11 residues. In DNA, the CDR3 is TGCAGTGCTAGAGTTCCCGATAAACTGTTTTTT. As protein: CSARVPDKLFF.

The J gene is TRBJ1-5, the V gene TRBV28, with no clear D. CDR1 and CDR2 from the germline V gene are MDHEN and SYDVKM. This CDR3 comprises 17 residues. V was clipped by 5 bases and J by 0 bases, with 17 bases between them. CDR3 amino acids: CASSTLGSVYSNQPQHF. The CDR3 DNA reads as TGTGCCAGCAGTACCTTGGGCAGCGTCTATAGCAATCAGCCCCAGCATTTT.

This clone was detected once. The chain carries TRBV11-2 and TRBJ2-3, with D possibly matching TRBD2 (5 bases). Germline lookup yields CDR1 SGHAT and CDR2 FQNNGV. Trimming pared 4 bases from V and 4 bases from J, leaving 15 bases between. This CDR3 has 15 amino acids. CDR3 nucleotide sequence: TGTGCCAGCAGCTCTAGAGGGTTCGGTGCAGATACGCAGTATTTT. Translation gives CASSSRGFGADTQYF.

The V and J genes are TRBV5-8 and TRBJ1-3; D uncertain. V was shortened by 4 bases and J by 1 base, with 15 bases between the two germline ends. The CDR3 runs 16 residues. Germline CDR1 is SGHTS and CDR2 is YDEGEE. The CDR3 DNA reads TGTGCCAGCAGCCAGCATACCCTGATTTCTGGAAACACCATATATTTT. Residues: CASSQHTLISGNTIYF.

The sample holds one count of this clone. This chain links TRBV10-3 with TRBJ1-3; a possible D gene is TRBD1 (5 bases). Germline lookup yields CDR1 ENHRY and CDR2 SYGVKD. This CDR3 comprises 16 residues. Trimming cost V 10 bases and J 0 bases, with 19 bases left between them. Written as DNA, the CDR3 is TGTGCCACCAGCCCCCCAGGGCAGCACTCTGGAAACACCATATATTTT. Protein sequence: CATSPPGQHSGNTIYF.

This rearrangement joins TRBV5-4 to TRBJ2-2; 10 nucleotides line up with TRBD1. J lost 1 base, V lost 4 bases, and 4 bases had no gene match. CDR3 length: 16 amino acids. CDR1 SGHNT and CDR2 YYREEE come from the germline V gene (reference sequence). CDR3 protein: CASSTRTGGNTGELFF. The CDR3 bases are TGTGCCAGCAGCACACGGACAGGGGGGAACACCGGGGAGCTGTTTTTT.

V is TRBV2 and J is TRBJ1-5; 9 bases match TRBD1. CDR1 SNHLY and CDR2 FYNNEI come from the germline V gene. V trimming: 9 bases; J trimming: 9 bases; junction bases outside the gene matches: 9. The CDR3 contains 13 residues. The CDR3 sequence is CASHGTGKVPQHF. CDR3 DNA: TGTGCCAGTCACGGGACAGGGAAGGTGCCCCAGCATTTT.

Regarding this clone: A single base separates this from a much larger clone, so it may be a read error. The CDR3 loop reads CASSSDRGNTEAFF. In DNA, the CDR3 is TGTGCCAGCAGCTCGGACAGGGGGAACACTGAAGCTTTCTTT. The rearrangement uses TRBV7-6 and TRBJ1-1; 9 bases agree with TRBD1. V shed 4 bases and J 1 base; nucleotides not matched to a gene: 1. Germline-derived CDR1 and CDR2 are SGHVS and FNYEAQ. The length of the CDR3 is 14 residues.

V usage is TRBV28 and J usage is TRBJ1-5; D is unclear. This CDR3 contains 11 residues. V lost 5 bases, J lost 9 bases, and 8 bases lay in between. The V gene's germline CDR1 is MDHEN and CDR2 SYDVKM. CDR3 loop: CASSPFGPQHF. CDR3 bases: TGTGCCAGCAGTCCCTTTGGGCCCCAGCATTTT.

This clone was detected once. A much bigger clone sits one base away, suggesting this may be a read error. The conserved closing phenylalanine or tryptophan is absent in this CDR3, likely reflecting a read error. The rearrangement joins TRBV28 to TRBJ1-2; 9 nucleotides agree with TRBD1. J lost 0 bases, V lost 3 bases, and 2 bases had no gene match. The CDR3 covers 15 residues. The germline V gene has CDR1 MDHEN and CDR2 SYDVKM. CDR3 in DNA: TGTGCCAGCAGTTTGTGGACAGGGGCTAACTATGGCTACACCATC. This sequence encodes CASSLWTGANYGYTI.

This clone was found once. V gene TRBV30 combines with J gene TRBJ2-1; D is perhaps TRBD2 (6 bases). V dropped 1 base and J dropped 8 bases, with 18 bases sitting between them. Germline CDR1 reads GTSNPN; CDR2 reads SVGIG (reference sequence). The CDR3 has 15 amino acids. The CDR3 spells CAWSAGGTVSDEQFF. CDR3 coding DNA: TGTGCCTGGAGTGCCGGGGGAACCGTCAGCGATGAGCAGTTCTTC.

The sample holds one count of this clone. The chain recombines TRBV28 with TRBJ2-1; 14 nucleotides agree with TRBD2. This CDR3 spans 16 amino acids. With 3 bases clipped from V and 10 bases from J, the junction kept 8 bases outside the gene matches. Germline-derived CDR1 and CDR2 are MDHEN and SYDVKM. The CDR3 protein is CASSLGTSGGRREQFF. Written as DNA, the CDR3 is TGTGCCAGCAGTTTGGGGACTAGCGGGGGAAGACGAGAGCAGTTCTTC.

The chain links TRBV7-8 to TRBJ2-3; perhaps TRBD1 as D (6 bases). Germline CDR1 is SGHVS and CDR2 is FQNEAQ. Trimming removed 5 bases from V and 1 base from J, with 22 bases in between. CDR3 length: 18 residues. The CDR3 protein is CASSAGRGGQRRTDTQYF. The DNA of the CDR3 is TGTGCCAGCAGCGCAGGGAGAGGAGGACAGAGACGCACAGATACGCAGTATTTT.

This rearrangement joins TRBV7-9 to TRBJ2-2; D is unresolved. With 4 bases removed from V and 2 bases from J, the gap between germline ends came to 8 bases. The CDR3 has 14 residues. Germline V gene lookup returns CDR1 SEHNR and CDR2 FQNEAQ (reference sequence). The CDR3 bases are TGTGCCAGCAGCTATCTCTTAAACACCGGGGAGCTGTTTTTT. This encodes CASSYLLNTGELFF. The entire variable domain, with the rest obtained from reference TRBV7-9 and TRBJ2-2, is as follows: DTGVSQNPRHKITKRGQNVTFRCDPISEHNRLYWYRQTLGQGPEFLTYFQNEAQLEKSRLLSDRFSAERPKGSFSTLEIQRTEQGDSAMYLCASSYLLNTGELFFGEGSRLTVL.

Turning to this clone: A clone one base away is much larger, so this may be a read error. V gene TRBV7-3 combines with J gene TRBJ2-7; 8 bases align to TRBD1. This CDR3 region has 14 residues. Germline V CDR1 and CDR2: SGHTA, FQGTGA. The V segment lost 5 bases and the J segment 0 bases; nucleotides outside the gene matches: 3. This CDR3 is CASSRDRYSYEQYF. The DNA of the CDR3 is TGTGCCAGCAGCCGGGACAGGTACTCCTACGAGCAGTACTTC. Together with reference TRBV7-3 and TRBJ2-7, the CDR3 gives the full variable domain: GAGVSQTPSNKVTEKGKYVELRCDPISGHTALYWYRQSLGQGPEFLIYFQGTGAADDSGLPNDRFFAVRPEGSVSTLKIQRTERGDSAVYLCASSRDRYSYEQYFGPGTRLTVT.

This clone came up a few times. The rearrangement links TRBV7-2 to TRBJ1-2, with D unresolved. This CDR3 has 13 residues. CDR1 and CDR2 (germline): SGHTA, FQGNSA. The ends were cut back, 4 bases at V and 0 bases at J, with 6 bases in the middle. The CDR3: CASSSSPNYGYTF. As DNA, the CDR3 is TGTGCCAGCAGCTCAAGCCCTAACTATGGCTACACCTTC.

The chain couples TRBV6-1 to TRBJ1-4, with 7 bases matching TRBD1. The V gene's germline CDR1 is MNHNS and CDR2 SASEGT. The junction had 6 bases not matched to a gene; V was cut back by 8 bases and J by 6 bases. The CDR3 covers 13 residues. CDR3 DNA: TGTGCCAGCCAGGGGGGCCGGGATGAAAAACTGTTTTTT. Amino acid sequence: CASQGGRDEKLFF.

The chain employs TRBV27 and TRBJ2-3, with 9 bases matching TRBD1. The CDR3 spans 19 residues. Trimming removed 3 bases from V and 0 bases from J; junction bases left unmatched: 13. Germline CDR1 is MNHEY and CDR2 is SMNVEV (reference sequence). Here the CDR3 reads CASSFDAGQGFPSTDTQYF. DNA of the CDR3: TGTGCCAGCAGTTTCGACGCCGGACAGGGGTTTCCAAGCACAGATACGCAGTATTTT.

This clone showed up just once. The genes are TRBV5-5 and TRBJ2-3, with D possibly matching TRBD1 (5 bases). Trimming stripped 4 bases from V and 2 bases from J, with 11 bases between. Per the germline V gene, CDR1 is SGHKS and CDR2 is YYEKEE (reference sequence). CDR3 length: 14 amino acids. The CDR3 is CASSLRQYTDTQYF. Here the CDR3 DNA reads TGTGCCAGCAGCCTGCGACAGTACACAGATACGCAGTATTTT. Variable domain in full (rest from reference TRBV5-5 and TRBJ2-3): DAGVTQSPTHLIKTRGQQVTLRCSPISGHKSVSWYQQVLGQGPQFIFQYYEKEERGRGNFPDRFSARQFPNYSSELNVNALLLGDSALYLCASSLRQYTDTQYFGPGTRLTVL.

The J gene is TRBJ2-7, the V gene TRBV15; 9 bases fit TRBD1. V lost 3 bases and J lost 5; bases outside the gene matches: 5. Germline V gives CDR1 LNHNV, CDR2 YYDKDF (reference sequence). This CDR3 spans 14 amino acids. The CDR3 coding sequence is TGTGCCACCAGCAGGGGGGACAGGGCCAACGAGCAGTACTTC. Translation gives CATSRGDRANEQYF.

The CDR3 reads CASSFRSGDEQFF. Written as DNA, the CDR3 is TGTGCCAGCAGCTTTCGGTCGGGGGATGAGCAGTTCTTC. This chain links TRBV5-6 with TRBJ2-1; possibly TRBD2 for D (6 bases). V was cut by 2 bases and J by 8 bases, with 11 bases left in between. Germline values: CDR1 SGHDT, CDR2 YYEEEE. This CDR3 comprises 13 residues.

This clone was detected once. The CDR3 DNA is TGTGCCAGCAGTGAAGCGTCCCAGGAGCAGTACTTC. Translated, it gives CASSEASQEQYF. The chain links TRBV2 to TRBJ2-7, with unresolved D. The germline gives CDR1 SNHLY, CDR2 FYNNEI. The CDR3 has 12 residues. V lost 0 bases, J lost 7 bases, and 7 bases lay in between.

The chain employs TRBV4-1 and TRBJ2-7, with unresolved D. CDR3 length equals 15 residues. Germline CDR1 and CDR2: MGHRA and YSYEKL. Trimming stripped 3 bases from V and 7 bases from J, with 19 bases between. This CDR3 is CASSQWGYSRNEQYF. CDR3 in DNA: TGCGCCAGCAGCCAGTGGGGATACTCCCGGAATGAGCAGTACTTC.

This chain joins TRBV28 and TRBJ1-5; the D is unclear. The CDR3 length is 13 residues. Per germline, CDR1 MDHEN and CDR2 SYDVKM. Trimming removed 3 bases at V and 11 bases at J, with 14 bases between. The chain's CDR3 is CASSFVAGNTQHF. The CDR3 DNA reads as TGTGCCAGCAGTTTTGTCGCGGGGAACACCCAGCATTTT.

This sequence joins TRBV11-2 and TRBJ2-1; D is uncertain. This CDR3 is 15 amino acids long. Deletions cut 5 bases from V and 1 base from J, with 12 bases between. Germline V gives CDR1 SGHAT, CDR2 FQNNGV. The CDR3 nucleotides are TGTGCCAGCAGCCCCGGGCAGCCTTCCTACAATGAGCAGTTCTTC. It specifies CASSPGQPSYNEQFF.